This T cell receptor beta chain was obtained from a study of T-cell reconstitution after alpha-beta-depleted transplantation in children. The V and J ends lost 3 bases and 4 bases, in that order; junction bases with no gene match: 4. The CDR3 is 15 amino acids. CDR1 is LNHDA, CDR2 SQIVND, per germline (reference sequence). Unique molecular identifiers were used to barcode this TCRbeta library. TCRdb itself ran the PCR reads through MiXCR, one entry per CDR3 protein. The sample records about 590,000 distinct CDR3 sequences, around 13% being singletons. The table lists this clonotype with a few counts. Antigen specificity is unknown. Study-wide findings and caveats: Several hundred expanded graft clones reportedly supplied alpha-beta T cells about two months after transplant. Newly generated T cells supplied most T-cell counts and diversity one year post-transplant. Day-60 TCRbeta diversity that was high in some patients was derived from surviving recipient T cells and thymic progenitors.

This chain uses TRBV19 with TRBJ2-2; TRBD2 aligns across 8 bases. The clonotype originates from a male patient between 10 and 17 years old who had a stem cell transplant for acute myeloid leukemia, so the T cells may come from the graft donor. The sample consisted of PBMCs, mostly from graft donor cells, taken 360 days after TCRalphabeta/CD19-depleted stem cell transplant. The chain's CDR3 is CASSIPSGSTGELFF. DNA of the CDR3: TGTGCCAGTAGTATCCCTAGCGGGTCCACCGGGGAGCTGTTTTTT.